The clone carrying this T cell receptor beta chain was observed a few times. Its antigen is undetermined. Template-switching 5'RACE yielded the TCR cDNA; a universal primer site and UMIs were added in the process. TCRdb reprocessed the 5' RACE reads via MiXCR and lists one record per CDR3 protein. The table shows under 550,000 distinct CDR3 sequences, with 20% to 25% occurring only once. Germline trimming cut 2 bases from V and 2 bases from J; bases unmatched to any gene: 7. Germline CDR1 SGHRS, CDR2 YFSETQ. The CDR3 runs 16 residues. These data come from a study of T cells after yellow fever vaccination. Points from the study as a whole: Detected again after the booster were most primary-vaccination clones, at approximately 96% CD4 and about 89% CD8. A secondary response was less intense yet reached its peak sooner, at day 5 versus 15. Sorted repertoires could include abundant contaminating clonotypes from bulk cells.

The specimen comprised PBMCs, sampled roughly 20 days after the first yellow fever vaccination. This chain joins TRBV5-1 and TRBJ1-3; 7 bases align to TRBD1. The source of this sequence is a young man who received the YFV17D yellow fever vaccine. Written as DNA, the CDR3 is TGCGCCAGCAGCTTACAGGGGACCCGTCCTGGAAACACCATATATTTT. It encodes CASSLQGTRPGNTIYF.